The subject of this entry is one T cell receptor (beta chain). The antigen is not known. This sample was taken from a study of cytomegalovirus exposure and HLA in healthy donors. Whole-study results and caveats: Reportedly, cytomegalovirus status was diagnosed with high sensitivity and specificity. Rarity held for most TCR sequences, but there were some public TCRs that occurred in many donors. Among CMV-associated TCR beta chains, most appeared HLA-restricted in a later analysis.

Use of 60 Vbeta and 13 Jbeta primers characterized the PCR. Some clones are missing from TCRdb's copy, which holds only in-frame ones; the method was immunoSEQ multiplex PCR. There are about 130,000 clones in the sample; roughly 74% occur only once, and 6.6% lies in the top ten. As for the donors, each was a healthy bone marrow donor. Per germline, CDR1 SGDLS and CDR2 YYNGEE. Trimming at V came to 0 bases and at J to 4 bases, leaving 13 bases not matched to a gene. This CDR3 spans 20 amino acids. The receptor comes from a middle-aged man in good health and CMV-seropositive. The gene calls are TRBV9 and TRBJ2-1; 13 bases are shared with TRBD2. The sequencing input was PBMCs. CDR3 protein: CASSVGGLWGTSGEYNEQFF. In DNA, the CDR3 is TGTGCCAGCAGCGTAGGGGGTTTGTGGGGGACTAGCGGGGAATACAATGAGCAGTTCTTC.